The 13 T cell receptor beta chains presented below share a single source sample, sequenced in a study. Sequencing used immunoSEQ multiplex PCR; TCRdb keeps in-frame clones, though not all of them. Here the sample spans around 54,000 clones, approximately 93% being singletons. The sequenced material came from PBMCs. Receptors originate from a middle-aged man with rheumatoid arthritis.

The chain joins TRBV5-1 to TRBJ2-3; D ambiguous. CDR3 length: 15 residues. Per the germline V gene, CDR1 is SGHRS and CDR2 is YFSETQ. Trimming shortened V by 4 bases and J by 2 bases, and 14 bases separated the two germline ends. DNA of the CDR3: TGCGCCAGCAGCAGAACTCCCAGAGCCACAGATACGCAGTATTTT. This sequence encodes CASSRTPRATDTQYF.

V and J are TRBV4-1 and TRBJ1-6, with D perhaps TRBD1 (5 bases). V lost 1 base, J lost 5 bases, and 15 bases lay in between. The germline gives CDR1 MGHRA, CDR2 YSYEKL. CDR3 length equals 17 residues. The CDR3 sequence is CASSQGRVGGNNSPLHF. CDR3 sequence (DNA): TGCGCCAGCAGCCAAGGAAGGGTGGGGGGTAATAATTCACCCCTCCACTTT.

For this clone: In the same sample, other DNA sequences code for this CDR3. V usage is TRBV5-1 and J usage is TRBJ2-3; no firm D call. The CDR3 contains 14 residues. V was shortened by 0 bases and J by 0 bases, with 5 bases between the two germline ends. CDR1 and CDR2 from the germline V gene are SGHRS and YFSETQ. The CDR3 is CASSLGSSTDTQYF. CDR3 DNA: TGCGCCAGCAGCTTGGGGTCTAGCACAGATACGCAGTATTTT.

This clone was detected a few times. This chain's CDR3 is CASRSRGYYSGNTIYF. CDR3 coding DNA: TGTGCCAGTAGGTCGAGGGGTTATTACTCTGGAAACACCATATATTTT. The V call is TRBV19, the J call TRBJ1-3, with D perhaps matching TRBD1 (5 bases). V was cut by 6 bases and J by 0 bases, with 15 bases left in between. The CDR3 runs 16 residues. Germline V gives CDR1 LNHDA, CDR2 SQIVND (reference sequence). The complete variable domain, with remaining parts taken from reference TRBV19 and TRBJ1-3, reads DGGITQSPKYLFRKEGQNVTLSCEQNLNHDAMYWYRQDPGQGLRLIYYSQIVNDFQKGDIAEGYSVSREKKESFPLTVTSAQKNPTAFYLCASRSRGYYSGNTIYFGEGSWLTVV.

The V gene is TRBV2, the J gene TRBJ2-2, with 8 bases that match TRBD2. The trim removed 7 bases at V and 5 bases at J, leaving 9 bases unmatched. Germline CDR1 is SNHLY and CDR2 is FYNNEI. The CDR3 sequence is 15 residues long. The chain's CDR3 is CASTAAGGGTGELFF. In nucleotides, the CDR3 is TGTGCCAGCACGGCCGCGGGGGGAGGGACCGGGGAGCTGTTTTTT.

This chain links TRBV20-1 with TRBJ2-3, with D hard to call. There are 15 residues in the CDR3. Germline lookup yields CDR1 DFQATT and CDR2 SNEGSKA (reference sequence). Between the trimmed V and J ends, which lost 3 bases and 0 bases, there was a span of 13 bases. CDR3 coding DNA: TGCAGTGCTAGTGGCTACCAGATAAGCACAGATACGCAGTATTTT. It encodes CSASGYQISTDTQYF.

This rearrangement joins TRBV9 to TRBJ1-1; D uncertain. The CDR3 covers 14 residues. Deletions cut 0 bases from V and 9 bases from J, with 15 bases between. CDR1 and CDR2 from the germline V gene are SGDLS and YYNGEE. CDR3 amino acids: CASSVGAQPGKAFF. As DNA, the CDR3 is TGTGCCAGCAGCGTAGGGGCACAACCTGGGAAAGCTTTCTTT. The entire variable domain, with the rest obtained from reference TRBV9 and TRBJ1-1, is as follows: DSGVTQTPKHLITATGQRVTLRCSPRSGDLSVYWYQQSLDQGLQFLIQYYNGEERAKGNILERFSAQQFPDLHSELNLSSLELGDSALYFCASSVGAQPGKAFFGQGTRLTVV.

The chain recombines TRBV7-9 with TRBJ2-1, with 13 bases matching TRBD2. The CDR3 extends over 16 amino acids. CDR1 is SEHNR and CDR2 is FQNEAQ in the germline V gene (reference sequence). Trimming at V came to 4 bases and at J to 9 bases, leaving 9 bases not matched to a gene. The CDR3 nucleotides read TGTGCCAGCAGCTCCCGACTAGCGGGAGGTACCATTGAGCAGTTCTTC. This encodes CASSSRLAGGTIEQFF.

The rearrangement links TRBV30 to TRBJ2-7; perhaps TRBD1 as D (5 bases). V dropped 0 bases and J dropped 2 bases, with 11 bases sitting between them. The CDR3 consists of 14 residues. Germline V gene sequence: CDR1 GTSNPN, CDR2 SVGIG (reference sequence). Here the CDR3 reads CAWSVSRAPYEQYF. CDR3 coding DNA: TGTGCCTGGAGTGTGTCCAGGGCGCCCTACGAGCAGTACTTC.

In its sample, this clone was seen once. The rearrangement links TRBV6-6 to TRBJ2-7; 7 bases are a match to TRBD2. The CDR3 has 16 amino acids. Looked up from germline, CDR1 is MNHNY and CDR2 is SVGAGI (reference sequence). V shed 0 bases, J shed 3 bases, and the junction held 8 bases outside the gene matches. The CDR3 sequence is CASSYSLGRGSYEQYF. DNA for the CDR3: TGTGCCAGCAGTTACTCCCTAGGGAGGGGAAGCTACGAGCAGTACTTC.

The chain is built from TRBV28 and TRBJ2-3; 8 bases align to TRBD2. Germline assignment: CDR1 MDHEN and CDR2 SYDVKM. The CDR3 spans 15 residues. V was clipped by 2 bases and J by 1 base; unmatched bases: 2. CDR3 protein: CASSLPAGGTDTQYF. The CDR3 DNA is TGTGCCAGCAGTTTACCAGCGGGGGGCACAGATACGCAGTATTTT.

The rearrangement joins TRBV24-1 to TRBJ1-4; unclear D gene. The CDR3 sequence is 15 residues long. Trimming stripped 2 bases from V and 8 bases from J, with 14 bases between. Germline-derived CDR1 and CDR2 are KGHDR and SFDVKD. The CDR3 region is CATSDSMGPGEKLFF. The CDR3 DNA reads TGTGCCACCAGTGATTCAATGGGTCCAGGAGAAAAACTGTTTTTT.

The J gene is TRBJ1-2, the V gene TRBV18; 7 bases line up with TRBD1. The junction had 4 bases not matched to a gene; V was cut back by 3 bases and J by 0 bases. The CDR3 extends over 15 amino acids. Germline CDR1 is KGHSH and CDR2 is LQKENI. This CDR3 is CASSPETGTNYGYTF. The DNA of the CDR3 is TGTGCCAGCTCACCTGAGACAGGGACTAACTATGGCTACACCTTC.